This note documents a single T cell receptor (beta chain) sequence. The sample originates from a study of technical replicates of blood from a handful of donors. V gave up 2 bases and J gave up 8 bases; unmatched junction bases: 6. Germline lookup yields CDR1 SGHVS and CDR2 FNYEAQ. This CDR3 contains 16 residues. Libraries were prepared by immunoSEQ multiplex PCR; TCRdb keeps only in-frame clonotypes and omits some of them. The table lists around 56,000 clones, over 90% of them singletons. The chain combines TRBV7-6 with TRBJ1-6, with 10 bases aligning to TRBD1. This TCR derives from a human donor in good health. Some clones in this sample may be carry-over from other donors' samples. The sequenced sample consisted of PBMCs. CDR3 sequence reads: CASSLIPGTGDSPLHF. The CDR3 DNA reads TGTGCCAGCAGCTTAATCCCCGGGACAGGGGATTCACCCCTCCACTTT.